The entry below describes one T cell receptor beta chain. The target of this receptor is not known. Base qualities are not provided; no much larger clone lies one nucleotide away. The source of the sample is a study of cytomegalovirus exposure and HLA in healthy donors (dated by TCRdb to about 2017). Turning to the overall study: An earlier analysis of approximately 640 of the donors reported 250 to 350 Gb of sequence data and 117 million unique TCR beta sequences from approximately 180 million T cells. The aim of the study was to test whether cataloging public T cell receptors could identify signatures of past pathogen exposure. The number of typed donors differed by locus: roughly 629-640 for A, B, C, DRB1 and DQB1; approximately 520 for DQA1; around 580 for DPA1; and approximately 450 for DPB1. Donor age, sex, ethnicity and CMV serostatus were compiled together with the repertoire data. All discovery cohort repertoires had been generated on a single sequencing platform. Rather than using new phenotypic data, the later analysis identified candidate immune exposures from TCR beta sequences and from how often those sequences occurred across donors. An early release covering over 500 HLA-typed donors comprised approximately 290 gigabases of sequencing data and roughly 85 million unique TCR sequences. A separate validation cohort of about 110 different subjects was used in addition to the approximately 700-subject first cohort. To predict cytomegalovirus infection status, the study brought together high-throughput TCR immunosequencing, statistical association of individual TCRs with disease status, and machine learning. A later analysis re-examined previously published TCR beta repertoires from about 700 donors and added high-resolution HLA genotyping to investigate patterns of TCR occurrence. An earlier analysis of around 580 of the donors used high-throughput TCR beta sequencing to judge whether each TCR beta V gene segment behaved as functional or pseudogenic. In a later genetic analysis, genome-wide SNP genotypes for about 65% of the roughly 670 donors were used, and that subset was treated as a discovery cohort. Among 350 to 400 genotyped donors of the cohort, an average of about 240,000 unique TCR beta nucleotide sequences were sequenced per donor, roughly 20% of them non-productive. Of the roughly 410 genotyped donors, 80% to 90% were placed in the genetic ancestry cluster associated with self-reported Caucasian donors. The T cell repertoires of about 700 subjects were profiled by immunosequencing and related to cytomegalovirus serostatus. Because of strong linkage in the cohort, roughly five DR-DQ haplotypes were treated as single units for association and clustering. HLA typing included class I and class II loci at four-digit resolution. What the research found in general, with its limitations: A further reported finding was that TCR beta sequences accurately predicted the HLA-A and HLA-B alleles for most subjects in the first cohort. In vitro tests confirmed that a few of the cytomegalovirus-associated TCR beta chains recognize cytomegalovirus antigens. Because HLA typing was missing for some donors at each locus, association tests included only the typed subset. Presence/absence analyses assumed roughly uniform sequencing depth across donors, an assumption that may not hold. According to a later genetic analysis, donors in an Asian-associated ancestry cluster had fewer N-insertions in productive TCRs than the roughly 700-donor mean. A later analysis reported that several top co-occurrence clusters appeared linked to parvovirus B19, influenza, CMV and Epstein-Barr virus. The classifier was reported to diagnose cytomegalovirus status with high specificity and sensitivity in both the original and validation cohorts. Correlated functional status among segregating V segments might be attributable to linkage disequilibrium, but an unknown experimental factor could not be ruled out. An association between a missense DCLRE1C variant and V-gene and J-gene trimming of TCR beta chains was found in a later genetic analysis and replicated in an independent cohort. Because counts were too low, under 20 rarely observed V segments, including chromosome 9 orphons, were left out of the earlier analysis of 500 to 650 of the donors. Because the 87-base-pair reads could not distinguish some IMGT-functional V segments, including TRBV6-2 and TRBV6-3, those segments were excluded. In an earlier analysis of fewer than 700 of the donors, most TCR beta V segments appeared in productive rearrangements about 87% or about 30% of the time, broadly matching IMGT annotations. In a later analysis, most CMV-associated TCR beta chains were found to appear HLA-restricted, with HLA associations seemingly driven largely by CMV exposure. The study gave a list of around 170 TCR beta chains associated with cytomegalovirus. A later analysis found that HLA-associated TCR beta chains were more clonally expanded and had lower generation probabilities than equally common non-associated chains. According to a later analysis, TCR association rates differed among HLA loci, with DRB1 alleles showing the most associated TCRs and HLA-C alleles showing the fewest. Most TCR sequences were observed very rarely across donors, whereas some public TCRs were present in many individuals. A cluster of highly shared sequence variants was judged likely to be a technical artifact of the sequencing pipeline. CMV serostatus was the only immune exposure information available for the cohort. The cohort was sequenced for TCR beta chains only, and without alpha or paired-chain data the features that could be detected were limited. When HLA alleles, especially DR and DQ, strongly co-occurred, TCR associations were difficult to assign to individual alleles. In a later analysis, 16,951 TCR beta sequences were associated with specific HLA alleles at a false discovery rate of 0.05. According to the authors, the approach could potentially be generalized to other disease states and immunological phenotypes.

The germline V gene gives CDR1 as SNHLY and CDR2 as FYNNEI. Inclusive of the bounding cysteine and phenylalanine, the CDR3 is 16 residues long. Only the CDR3 DNA is retained, 48 bases long and in frame from the first base. Trimmed from V: 0 bases; trimmed from J: 5 bases; junction bases lacking a gene match: 6. The cohort was made up of roughly 670 healthy bone marrow donors. All cohort members were sampled while nominally healthy, although unrecorded immune exposures were likely present. The donor tested CMV seropositive and was one of the 289 seropositive cohort members. Every donor gave a peripheral blood sample, and the peripheral blood mononuclear cells from that sample were used for TCR beta sequencing. Genomic DNA was extracted from the blood cell samples with the Qiagen DNeasy Blood Extraction Kit. The library was made by the immunoSEQ multiplex PCR assay. For the multiplex PCR, a mixture combining 60 forward primers for TCR Vbeta segments and 13 reverse primers for TCR Jbeta segments was used. A multiplex PCR assay on genomic DNA amplified the CDR3 region of rearranged TCR beta genes. On the Illumina HiSeq System, the amplified TCR beta libraries were sequenced as 87-base-pair reads. The study's processing was this. In a later analysis, tens of millions of unique TCR beta chains were counted across the 500 to 700 repertoires, and approximately 11 million of these chains were shared by at least two donors. Raw reads were error-corrected and collapsed into unique sequences by a nearest-neighbor algorithm in which closely related sequences were merged to remove PCR and sequencing errors. To assign V, D and J gene segments, CDR3 sequences were aligned to IMGT reference sequences. For a sequence to be retained, a match of at least six nucleotides was required to both a V gene segment and a J gene segment. A rearrangement counted as productive if the CDR3 had no stop codons and remained in frame with V and J, and every other rearrangement counted as non-productive. CDR3 was defined according to IMGT convention as the region running from the second conserved V-encoded cysteine to the conserved J-encoded phenylalanine. The earlier analysis of some 540 of the donors excluded any sequence lacking an unambiguous match to a single V gene segment. An earlier analysis of 500 to 600 of the donors classified V segments as functional when productive rearrangements were above 56.7% and as segregating when the standard deviation between donors was above 5%. A statistical classification framework was built for diagnosing cytomegalovirus status from the catalog of TCR beta chain sequences. In a later analysis, V and J genes were assigned by comparing TCR nucleotide sequences against IMGT/GENE-DB human TR gene sequences. The TCRdist pipeline was used in a later analysis to assign CDR3 sequences and most-parsimonious VDJ recombination scenarios. In a later analysis, each TCR beta chain was defined by its CDR3 amino acid sequence together with its V-gene family, and reads lacking a unique V-gene family were excluded. To address suspected cross-contamination and a sequencing artifact, a later analysis removed approximately 600 highly shared, low-generation-probability nucleotide sequences. For each public chain, a later analysis derived a clonal expansion index from normalized ranks of inferred template counts within each repertoire. A later analysis computed generation probabilities with a VDJ recombination model fitted to out-of-frame rearrangements, and checked the results against IGoR. Hypergeometric tests were used in a later analysis to score TCR-TCR, TCR-HLA and TCR-CMV co-occurrence, with a repertoire-size bias correction applied to the TCR pairs. In a later analysis, false discovery rates were estimated by permuting HLA or CMV assignments 20 times. A later analysis grouped co-occurring TCRs with DBSCAN, adding TCRdist sequence similarity when clustering within HLA-allele-positive subsets. Repertoires with fewer than 30,000 or more than 120,000 public chains, plus five repertoires with anomalous nucleotide sharing, were excluded from co-occurrence clustering. Here the immuneACCESS table is served through TCRdb, limited to in-frame sequences with V and J called. Missing clones are a known gap in these copies; in checked studies unresolved V genes cover under half, and the rest lacks a known reason. V, J and clone size are those of that table, while D and trimming were read from the DNA. The sample data list about 79,000 clones, and 67% of these were observed just once. The biggest ten clones account for under 7.5% of the sample.

The chain is assembled from TRBV2 and TRBJ2-3, and TRBD2 aligns with 9 junction nucleotides. Sequences were obtained from PBMCs. The source is a woman aged 45-60 years in good health and CMV-seropositive. In nucleotides, the sequence is TGTGCCAGCAGTGAAGCGGCGGGGGGGCCAAGAGATACGCAGTATTTT. Its protein product is CASSEAAGGPRDTQYF.